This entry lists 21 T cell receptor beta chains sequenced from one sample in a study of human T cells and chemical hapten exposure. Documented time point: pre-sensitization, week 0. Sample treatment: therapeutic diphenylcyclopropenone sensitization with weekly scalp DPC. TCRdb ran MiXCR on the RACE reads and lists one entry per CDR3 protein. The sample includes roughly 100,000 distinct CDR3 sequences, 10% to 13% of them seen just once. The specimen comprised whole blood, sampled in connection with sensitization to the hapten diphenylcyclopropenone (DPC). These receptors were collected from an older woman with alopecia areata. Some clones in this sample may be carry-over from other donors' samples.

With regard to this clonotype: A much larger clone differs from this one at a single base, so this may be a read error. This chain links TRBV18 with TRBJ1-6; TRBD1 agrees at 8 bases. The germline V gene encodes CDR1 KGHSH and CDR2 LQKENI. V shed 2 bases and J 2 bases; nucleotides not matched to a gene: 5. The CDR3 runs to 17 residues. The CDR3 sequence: CASSPSDRGAYNSPLHF. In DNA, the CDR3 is TGTGCCAGCTCACCATCCGACAGGGGCGCCTATAATTCACCCCTCCACTTT.

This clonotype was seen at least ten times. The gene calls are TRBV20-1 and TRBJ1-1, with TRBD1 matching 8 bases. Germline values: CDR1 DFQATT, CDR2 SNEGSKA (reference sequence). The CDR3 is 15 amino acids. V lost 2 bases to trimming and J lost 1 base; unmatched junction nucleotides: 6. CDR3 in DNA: TGCAGTGCTAGACAGGGGGCATGGGCGAACACTGAAGCTTTCTTT. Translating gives CSARQGAWANTEAFF.

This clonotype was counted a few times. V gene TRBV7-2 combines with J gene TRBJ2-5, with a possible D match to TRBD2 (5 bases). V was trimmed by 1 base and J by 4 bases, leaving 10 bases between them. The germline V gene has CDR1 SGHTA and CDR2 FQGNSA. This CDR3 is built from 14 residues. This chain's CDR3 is CASSLGFSAETQYF. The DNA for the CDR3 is TGTGCCAGCAGCTTAGGTTTTAGCGCAGAGACCCAGTACTTC.

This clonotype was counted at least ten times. DNA of the CDR3: TGTGCCACCAGCAGAACGGGACAGGGCGTCTACGAGCAGTACTTC. The encoded protein is CATSRTGQGVYEQYF. The chain joins TRBV15 to TRBJ2-7; 9 nucleotides align to TRBD1. The CDR3 is made up of 15 amino acids. With 2 bases clipped from V and 3 bases from J, the junction kept 5 bases outside the gene matches. CDR1 and CDR2 from the germline V gene are LNHNV and YYDKDF (reference sequence).

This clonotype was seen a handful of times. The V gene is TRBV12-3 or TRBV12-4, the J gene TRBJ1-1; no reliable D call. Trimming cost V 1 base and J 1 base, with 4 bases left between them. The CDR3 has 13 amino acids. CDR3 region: CASSLEENTEAFF. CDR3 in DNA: TGTGCCAGCAGTTTAGAGGAGAACACTGAAGCTTTCTTT.

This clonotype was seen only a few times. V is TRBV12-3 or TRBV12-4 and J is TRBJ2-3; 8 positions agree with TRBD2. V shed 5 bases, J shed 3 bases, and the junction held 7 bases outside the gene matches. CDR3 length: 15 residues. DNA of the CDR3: TGTGCCAGCAGTCCCCAAGCGGGGGTGACAGATACGCAGTATTTT. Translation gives CASSPQAGVTDTQYF.

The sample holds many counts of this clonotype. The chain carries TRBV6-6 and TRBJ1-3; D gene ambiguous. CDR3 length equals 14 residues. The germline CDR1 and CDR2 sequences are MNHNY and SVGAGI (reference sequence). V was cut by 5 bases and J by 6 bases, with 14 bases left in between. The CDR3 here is CASSSSSNLNTIYF. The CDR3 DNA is TGTGCCAGCAGTAGCTCTTCTAACCTAAACACCATATATTTT.

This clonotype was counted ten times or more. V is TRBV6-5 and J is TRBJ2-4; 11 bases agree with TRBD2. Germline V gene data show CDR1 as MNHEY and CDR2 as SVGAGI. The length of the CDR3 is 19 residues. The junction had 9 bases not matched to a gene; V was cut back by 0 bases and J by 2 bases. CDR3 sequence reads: CASSYSSSGGARSKNIQYF. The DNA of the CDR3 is TGTGCCAGCAGTTACTCGAGTAGCGGGGGGGCGCGGTCCAAAAACATTCAGTACTTC.

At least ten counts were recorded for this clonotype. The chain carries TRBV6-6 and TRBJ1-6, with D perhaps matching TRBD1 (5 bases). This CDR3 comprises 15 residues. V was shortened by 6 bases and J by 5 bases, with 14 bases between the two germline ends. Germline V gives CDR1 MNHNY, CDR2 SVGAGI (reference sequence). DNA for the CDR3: TGTGCCAGCAGAGACCGGGACGGAAATAATTCACCCCTCCACTTT. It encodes CASRDRDGNNSPLHF.

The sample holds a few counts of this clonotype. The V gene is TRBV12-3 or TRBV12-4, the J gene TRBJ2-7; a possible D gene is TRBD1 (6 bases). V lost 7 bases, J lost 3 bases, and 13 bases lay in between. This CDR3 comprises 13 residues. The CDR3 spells CASTRDTYYEQYF. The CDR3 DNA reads TGTGCCAGCACCCGGGACACCTACTACGAGCAGTACTTC.

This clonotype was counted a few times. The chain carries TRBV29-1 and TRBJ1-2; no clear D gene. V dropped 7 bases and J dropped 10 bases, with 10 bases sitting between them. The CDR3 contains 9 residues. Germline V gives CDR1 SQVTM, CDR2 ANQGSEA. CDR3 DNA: TGCAGCGCAGAAGGCTACTACACCTTC. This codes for CSAEGYYTF.

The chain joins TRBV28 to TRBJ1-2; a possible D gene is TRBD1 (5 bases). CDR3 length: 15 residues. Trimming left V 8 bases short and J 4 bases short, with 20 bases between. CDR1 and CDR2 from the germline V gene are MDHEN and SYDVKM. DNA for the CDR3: TGTGCCAGCGCCTTAAGTATGGACATGATCTATGGCTACACCTTC. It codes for CASALSMDMIYGYTF.

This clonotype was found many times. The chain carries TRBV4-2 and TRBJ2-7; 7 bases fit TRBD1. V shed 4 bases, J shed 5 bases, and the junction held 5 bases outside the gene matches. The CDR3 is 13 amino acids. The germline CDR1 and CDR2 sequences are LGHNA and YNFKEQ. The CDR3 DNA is TGTGCCAGCAGCCCACAGGGGTGGCACGAGCAGTACTTC. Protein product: CASSPQGWHEQYF.

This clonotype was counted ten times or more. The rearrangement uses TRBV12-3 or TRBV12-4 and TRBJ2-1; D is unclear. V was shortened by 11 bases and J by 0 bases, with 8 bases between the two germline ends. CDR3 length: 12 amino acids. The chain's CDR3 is CAGGGSYNEQFF. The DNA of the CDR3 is TGTGCCGGTGGTGGCTCCTACAATGAGCAGTTCTTC.

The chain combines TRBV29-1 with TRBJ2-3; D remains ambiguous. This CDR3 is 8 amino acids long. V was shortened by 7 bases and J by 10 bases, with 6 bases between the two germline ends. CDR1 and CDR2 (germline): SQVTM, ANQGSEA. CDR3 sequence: CSGSAQYF. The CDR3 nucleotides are TGCAGCGGGTCAGCGCAGTATTTT.

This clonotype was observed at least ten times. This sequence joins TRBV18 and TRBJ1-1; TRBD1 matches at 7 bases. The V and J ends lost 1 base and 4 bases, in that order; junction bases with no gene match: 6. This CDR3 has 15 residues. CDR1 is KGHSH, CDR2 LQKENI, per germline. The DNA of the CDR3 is TGTGCCAGCTCACCACAAGGACAGGTTTTCACTGAAGCTTTCTTT. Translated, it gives CASSPQGQVFTEAFF.

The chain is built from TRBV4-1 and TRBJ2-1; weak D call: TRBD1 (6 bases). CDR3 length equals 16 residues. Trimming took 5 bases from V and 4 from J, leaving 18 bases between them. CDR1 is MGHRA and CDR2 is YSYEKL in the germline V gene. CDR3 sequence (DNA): TGCGCCAGCAGCTACGGTGGGGGACAAAGGTACAATGAGCAGTTCTTC. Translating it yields CASSYGGGQRYNEQFF.

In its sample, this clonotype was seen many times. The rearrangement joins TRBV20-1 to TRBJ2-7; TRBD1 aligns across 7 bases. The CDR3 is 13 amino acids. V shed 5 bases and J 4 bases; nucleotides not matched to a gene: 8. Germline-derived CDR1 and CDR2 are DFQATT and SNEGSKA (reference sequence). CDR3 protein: CSARAGTAYEQYF. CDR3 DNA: TGCAGTGCTCGGGCCGGGACAGCTTACGAGCAGTACTTC.

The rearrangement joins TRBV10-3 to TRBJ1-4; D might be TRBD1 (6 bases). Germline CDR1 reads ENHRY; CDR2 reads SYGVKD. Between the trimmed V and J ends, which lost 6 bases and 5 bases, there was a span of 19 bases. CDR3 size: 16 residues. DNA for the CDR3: TGTGCCATCAGCCCTACTATCACAGGGACCAATGAAAAACTGTTTTTT. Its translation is CAISPTITGTNEKLFF.

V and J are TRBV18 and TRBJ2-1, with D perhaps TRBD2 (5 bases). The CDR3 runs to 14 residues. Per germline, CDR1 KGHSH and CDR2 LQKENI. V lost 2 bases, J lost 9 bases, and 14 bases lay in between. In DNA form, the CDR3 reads TGTGCCAGCTCACCAGTAACGGAGAGCGGTGAGCAGTTCTTC. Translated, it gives CASSPVTESGEQFF.

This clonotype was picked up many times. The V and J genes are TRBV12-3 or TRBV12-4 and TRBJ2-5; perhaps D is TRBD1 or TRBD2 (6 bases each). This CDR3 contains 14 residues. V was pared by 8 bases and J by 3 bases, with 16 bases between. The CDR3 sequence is CASRLWGAEETQYF. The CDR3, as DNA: TGTGCCAGCCGTCTCTGGGGGGCGGAAGAGACCCAGTACTTC.